A single sample is the source of the 32 T cell receptor beta chains below, sequenced in a study of cytomegalovirus exposure and HLA in healthy donors. In the PCR, 60 Vbeta and 13 Jbeta primers were used. Only in-frame clones appear in the TCRdb table, and some are missing; sequencing was by immunoSEQ multiplex PCR. This table holds some 150,000 clones, about 61% found once. The sequenced material came from PBMCs. Receptors were obtained from a middle-aged woman in good health and CMV-seronegative.

The genes are TRBV5-6 and TRBJ2-7; TRBD1 might be the D (6 bases). This CDR3 comprises 13 residues. The V end lost 2 bases, the J end lost 3 bases, and 9 bases lay between the germline ends. Germline V CDR1 and CDR2: SGHDT, YYEEEE. The CDR3 nucleotides read TGTGCCAGCAGCTTAAACAGGGTCTACGAGCAGTACTTC. This codes for CASSLNRVYEQYF.

There are a few counts of this clone. The genes are TRBV21-1 and TRBJ1-2; the table's D gene call, TRBD1, was not cross checked with the DNA. TRBV21-1 constitutes a pseudogene. This CDR3 is built from 14 residues. In nucleotides, the CDR3 is TGTGCCAGCCCGGACAGGGGGCGCATGTACGGCTACACCTTC. Translated: CASPDRGRMYGYTF.

This clone was detected a few times. The chain recombines TRBV27 with TRBJ1-5; 7 bases match TRBD1. Germline CDR1 MNHEY, CDR2 SMNVEV (reference sequence). The V segment lost 5 bases and the J segment 0 bases; nucleotides outside the gene matches: 4. The length of the CDR3 is 15 residues. CDR3 bases: TGTGCCAGCAGTACACGGGACAGTAGCAATCAGCCCCAGCATTTT. It encodes CASSTRDSSNQPQHF.

The chain is built from TRBV7-2 and TRBJ1-6; 7 bases are shared with TRBD1. The CDR3 extends over 15 amino acids. V trimming: 2 bases; J trimming: 5 bases; junction bases outside the gene matches: 3. Germline V lookup: CDR1 SGHTA, CDR2 FQGNSA. The CDR3 loop is CASSLLGQDNSPLHF. The CDR3 DNA is TGTGCCAGCAGCTTATTAGGACAGGATAATTCACCCCTCCACTTT.

The chain's CDR3 is CASSSYTGVGQGAQHF. The DNA for the CDR3 is TGTGCCAGCAGTTCGTATACAGGGGTGGGTCAAGGAGCCCAGCATTTT. The chain carries TRBV27 and TRBJ1-5, with 7 positions matching TRBD1. This CDR3 has 16 residues. Looked up from germline, CDR1 is MNHEY and CDR2 is SMNVEV (reference sequence). V lost 4 bases and J lost 11; bases outside the gene matches: 17.

This clone was detected only a few times. The chain links TRBV9 to TRBJ2-3; TRBD2 matches 8 bases. V was clipped by 3 bases and J by 0 bases; unmatched bases: 9. The CDR3 covers 17 residues. CDR1 and CDR2 from the germline V gene are SGDLS and YYNGEE. CDR3 sequence (DNA): TGTGCCAGCAGCGGGGCGTCCGGGACTAGAAGCACAGATACGCAGTATTTT. It yields the protein CASSGASGTRSTDTQYF.

This clone appeared a few times. The gene calls are TRBV7-2 and TRBJ2-1, with D unclear. This CDR3 is 13 amino acids long. CDR1 SGHTA and CDR2 FQGNSA come from the germline V gene. Trimming took off 5 bases at V and 9 bases at J, with 14 bases between the two ends. CDR3 residues: CASSLAVAGEQFF. CDR3 nucleotides: TGTGCCAGCAGCCTTGCGGTGGCTGGTGAGCAGTTCTTC.

This clone was recorded a few times. V is TRBV5-1 and J is TRBJ1-4; 8 nucleotides agree with TRBD1. The CDR3 length is 16 residues. Germline-derived CDR1 and CDR2 are SGHRS and YFSETQ. Trimming at V came to 0 bases and at J to 8 bases, leaving 9 bases not matched to a gene. The CDR3 here is CASSLAGQGRNEKLFF. The CDR3 region has the DNA TGCGCCAGCAGCTTGGCCGGACAGGGAAGGAACGAAAAACTGTTTTTT.

The chain joins TRBV9 to TRBJ1-2; 7 nucleotides align to TRBD1. Germline V gene data show CDR1 as SGDLS and CDR2 as YYNGEE. The CDR3 is 15 residues long. V shed 0 bases and J 3 bases; nucleotides not matched to a gene: 5. The CDR3 nucleotides read TGTGCCAGCAGCGTAGAAGGCAGGGGGGACTATGGCTACACCTTC. Residues: CASSVEGRGDYGYTF.

The CDR3 is CASSFHRSPQGSPLHF. CDR3 in DNA: TGTGCCAGCAGCTTCCACAGGAGCCCACAGGGTTCACCCCTCCACTTT. The chain recombines TRBV7-8 with TRBJ1-6; tentative D call: TRBD1 (6 bases). Germline V lookup: CDR1 SGHVS, CDR2 FQNEAQ. The CDR3 extends over 16 amino acids. V shed 3 bases and J shed 9 bases, with 18 bases lying between them.

The genes are TRBV7-8 and TRBJ1-5, with TRBD1 matching over 8 bases. Unmatched junction bases numbered 3, after V lost 0 bases and J lost 5 bases. The CDR3 is made up of 15 amino acids. From germline, CDR1 is SGHVS and CDR2 FQNEAQ. The CDR3 DNA is TGTGCCAGCAGCTTAGCTCAGGGGGCAGATCAGCCCCAGCATTTT. Encoded protein: CASSLAQGADQPQHF.

The V call is TRBV2, the J call TRBJ1-6; 7 bases agree with TRBD1. V was clipped by 1 base and J by 6 bases; unmatched bases: 3. CDR3 size: 15 residues. The V gene's germline CDR1 is SNHLY and CDR2 FYNNEI. The CDR3 DNA follows: TGTGCCAGCAGTGAAGATAGGGGGCCTAATTCACCCCTCCACTTT. As protein: CASSEDRGPNSPLHF. The full variable domain, in which reference TRBV2 and TRBJ1-6 provide the parts outside the CDR3, is EPEVTQTPSHQVTQMGQEVILRCVPISNHLYFYWYRQILGQKVEFLVSFYNNEISEKSEIFDDQFSVERPDGSNFTLKIRSTKLEDSAMYFCASSEDRGPNSPLHFGNGTRLTVT.

V is TRBV27 and J is TRBJ1-4; D may be TRBD1 (5 bases). V shed 8 bases and J shed 7 bases, with 17 bases lying between them. CDR1 is MNHEY, CDR2 SMNVEV, per germline (reference sequence). This CDR3 spans 14 amino acids. The CDR3 bases are TGTGCCAGCGCCCGGATCGGGGGAATTGAAAAACTGTTTTTT. This sequence encodes CASARIGGIEKLFF.

A few counts support this clone. V and J are TRBV7-2 and TRBJ2-1; TRBD2 matches at 7 bases. V lost 1 base, J lost 8 bases, and 8 bases stayed unmatched. From germline, CDR1 is SGHTA and CDR2 FQGNSA. This CDR3 is built from 15 residues. CDR3 DNA: TGTGCCAGCAGCTTAGTACCGGGGGGTGGGGATGAGCAGTTCTTC. Translating it yields CASSLVPGGGDEQFF.

The rearrangement joins TRBV6-1 to TRBJ1-3; TRBD1 is a possible D gene (5 bases). From germline, CDR1 is MNHNS and CDR2 SASEGT. This CDR3 contains 15 residues. V gave up 11 bases and J gave up 0 bases, with 17 bases separating them. CDR3: CAGGARPLSGNTIYF. As DNA, the CDR3 is TGTGCCGGCGGGGCCCGGCCGCTCTCTGGAAACACCATATATTTT.

The sample holds a few counts of this clone. The gene calls are TRBV9 and TRBJ2-5; 7 bases line up with TRBD2. Germline V CDR1 and CDR2: SGDLS, YYNGEE. V gave up 0 bases and J gave up 1 base; unmatched junction bases: 3. This CDR3 has 15 residues. CDR3 amino acids: CASSVGSGFQETQYF. The CDR3 nucleotides read TGTGCCAGCAGCGTAGGTAGCGGGTTCCAAGAGACCCAGTACTTC.

This chain connects TRBV7-9 to TRBJ2-5; TRBD2 agrees at 9 bases. Germline loops: CDR1 SEHNR, CDR2 FQNEAQ (reference sequence). The CDR3 has 15 residues. With V trimmed by 1 base and J by 2 bases, 2 bases remained unmatched. CDR3 sequence: CASSLVGLAQETQYF. DNA of the CDR3: TGTGCCAGCAGCTTAGTTGGACTAGCGCAAGAGACCCAGTACTTC.

The chain uses TRBV2 and TRBJ1-1; D not certain. Germline loops: CDR1 SNHLY, CDR2 FYNNEI. V was cut by 11 bases and J by 4 bases, with 20 bases left in between. The CDR3 loop spans 14 amino acids. The DNA for the CDR3 is TGTGCCTCCCGGAGAAGTGATCCATCCACTGAAGCTTTCTTT. This codes for CASRRSDPSTEAFF.

Worth noting for this clone: One junction end does not reproduce the germline sequence, and a read error may be involved. The V call is TRBV27, the J call TRBJ1-2; 8 bases match TRBD1. The CDR3 is 14 residues long. Germline CDR1 MNHEY, CDR2 SMNVEV (reference sequence). DNA for the CDR3: TGTGCCAGCAGTCTTCGGACAGGGAACTCTGGCTACACCTTC. It is translated as CASSLRTGNSGYTF.

V usage is TRBV5-1 and J usage is TRBJ2-6; D might be TRBD1 (5 bases). This CDR3 spans 16 amino acids. V lost 0 bases, J lost 0 bases, and 7 bases lay in between. Germline lookup yields CDR1 SGHRS and CDR2 YFSETQ. DNA for the CDR3: TGCGCCAGCAGCTTGGCAGGGCGCTCTGGGGCCAACGTCCTGACTTTC. Protein product: CASSLAGRSGANVLTF.

This clone was detected a few times. This chain joins TRBV4-1 and TRBJ1-1; unclear D gene. From germline, CDR1 is MGHRA and CDR2 YSYEKL. This CDR3 has 14 amino acids. Trimming shortened V by 2 bases and J by 1 base, and 8 bases separated the two germline ends. This CDR3 is CASSQLEGNTEAFF. CDR3 DNA: TGCGCCAGCAGCCAACTCGAGGGGAACACTGAAGCTTTCTTT.

This clone was detected only a few times. V is TRBV20-1 and J is TRBJ1-1; unclear D gene. Per the germline V gene, CDR1 is DFQATT and CDR2 is SNEGSKA (reference sequence). V lost 4 bases, J lost 2 bases, and 5 bases lay in between. The CDR3 totals 11 residues. The CDR3 coding sequence is TGCAGTGCTAAACATAACACTGAAGCTTTCTTT. This translates into CSAKHNTEAFF.

This clone was counted between two and nine times. This chain connects TRBV7-9 to TRBJ2-1; D might be TRBD1 (5 bases). The CDR3 is 16 residues long. Looked up from germline, CDR1 is SEHNR and CDR2 is FQNEAQ (reference sequence). V shed 4 bases and J shed 5 bases, with 18 bases lying between them. In DNA form, the CDR3 reads TGTGCCAGCAGCTGGCGAAGGTTAGGGGCGAACAATGAGCAGTTCTTC. Its translation is CASSWRRLGANNEQFF.

The V and J genes are TRBV28 and TRBJ1-6; 8 positions match TRBD1. The CDR3 totals 15 residues. J gave up 5 bases and V 3 bases, and 3 bases lay outside the gene matches. The V gene's germline CDR1 is MDHEN and CDR2 SYDVKM. The CDR3 loop reads CASSFLQGDNSPLHF. CDR3 DNA: TGTGCCAGCAGTTTCCTACAGGGGGATAATTCACCCCTCCACTTT.

The chain employs TRBV19 and TRBJ1-5; 7 bases match TRBD1. The CDR3 consists of 14 residues. Trimming took 2 bases from V and 7 from J; bases not matched to a gene: 5. Germline lookup yields CDR1 LNHDA and CDR2 SQIVND (reference sequence). Written as DNA, the CDR3 is TGTGCCAGTAGTATACGCACAGGGGAACAGCCCCAGCATTTT. The encoded protein is CASSIRTGEQPQHF.

This clone was observed a handful of times. This chain connects TRBV6-1 to TRBJ2-7; D not resolved. Trimming removed 7 bases from V and 3 bases from J, with 13 bases in between. Per the germline V gene, CDR1 is MNHNS and CDR2 is SASEGT. The CDR3 extends over 13 amino acids. CDR3 protein: CASTEGAYYEQYF. DNA of the CDR3: TGTGCCAGCACCGAAGGAGCCTACTACGAGCAGTACTTC.

This chain connects TRBV5-6 to TRBJ1-2, with D possibly matching TRBD1 (6 bases). V was trimmed by 1 base and J by 2 bases, leaving 9 bases between them. Germline CDR1 and CDR2: SGHDT and YYEEEE. This CDR3 comprises 14 residues. Here the CDR3 reads CASSLTGLNYGYTF. As DNA, the CDR3 is TGTGCCAGCAGCTTGACAGGGCTCAACTATGGCTACACCTTC.

This clone was observed a few times. The chain is built from TRBV30 and TRBJ1-2, with a tentative D call TRBD1 (6 bases). Germline V gene lookup returns CDR1 GTSNPN and CDR2 SVGIG (reference sequence). The CDR3 is 13 amino acids. V was pared by 2 bases and J by 4 bases, with 11 bases between. CDR3 protein: CAWSLIGGYGYTF. The CDR3, as DNA: TGTGCCTGGAGTCTAATAGGGGGCTATGGCTACACCTTC.

The chain uses TRBV4-2 and TRBJ1-1; D may be TRBD1 (5 bases). The V end lost 0 bases, the J end lost 3 bases, and 11 bases lay between the germline ends. Germline loops: CDR1 LGHNA, CDR2 YNFKEQ. This CDR3 comprises 15 residues. The DNA for the CDR3 is TGTGCCAGCAGCCAAGAGTGGAAGGGGCACACTGAAGCTTTCTTT. Its translation: CASSQEWKGHTEAFF.

This sequence joins TRBV7-8 and TRBJ2-7; weak D call: TRBD1 (5 bases). The germline gives CDR1 SGHVS, CDR2 FQNEAQ. The CDR3 runs to 18 residues. Trimming shortened V by 1 base and J by 2 bases, and 21 bases separated the two germline ends. The CDR3 DNA reads TGTGCCAGCAGCTTAGGGGCATCCAGGGTAAAAGCAACCTACGAGCAGTACTTC. As protein: CASSLGASRVKATYEQYF. The variable domain in full, completed from reference TRBV7-8 and TRBJ2-7, reads GAGVSQSPRYKVAKRGQDVALRCDPISGHVSLFWYQQALGQGPEFLTYFQNEAQLDKSGLPSDRFFAERPEGSVSTLKIQRTQQEDSAVYLCASSLGASRVKATYEQYFGPGTRLTVT.

The V gene is TRBV4-3, the J gene TRBJ2-2; the match to TRBD2 covers 9 bases. The CDR3 is made up of 17 amino acids. Germline V lookup: CDR1 LGHNA, CDR2 YSLEER. V shed 4 bases, J shed 6 bases, and the junction held 12 bases outside the gene matches. CDR3 coding DNA: TGCGCCAGCAGCCTTGGACTAGCGCTCGGAGGGGCCGGGGAGCTGTTTTTT. Translating gives CASSLGLALGGAGELFF.

The rearrangement joins TRBV27 to TRBJ1-4, with 7 bases that match TRBD1. With 4 bases clipped from V and 2 bases from J, the junction kept 7 bases outside the gene matches. The germline V gene has CDR1 MNHEY and CDR2 SMNVEV (reference sequence). This CDR3 has 16 residues. The CDR3 loop reads CASSSLRGRTNEKLFF. The CDR3, as DNA: TGTGCCAGCAGTTCATTGAGGGGGCGTACTAATGAAAAACTGTTTTTT.